Presented here are 22 T cell receptor beta chains from one specimen sequenced in a study of blood T cell repertoires in COVID-19. Sequencing used immunoSEQ multiplex PCR; TCRdb keeps in-frame clones, though not all of them. The data hold 200,000 to 300,000 clones, with around 86% observed a single time. The sequenced sample consisted of peripheral blood. The receptors originated from a woman in her 70s with active or convalescent COVID-19.

This rearrangement joins TRBV7-2 to TRBJ1-6; D not certain. V lost 2 bases to trimming and J lost 5 bases, with 13 bases between them. This CDR3 region has 16 residues. The germline gives CDR1 SGHTA, CDR2 FQGNSA. The CDR3 nucleotides are TGTGCCAGCAGCTTAAGGAGGGAGGCAAATAATTCACCCCTCCACTTT. Translation: CASSLRREANNSPLHF.

The chain joins TRBV2 to TRBJ1-3; D unclear. Germline CDR1 and CDR2: SNHLY and FYNNEI. The CDR3 runs 14 residues. V lost 4 bases, J lost 0 bases, and 7 bases lay in between. CDR3 coding DNA: TGTGCCAGCAGTGCAGTTATCTCTGGAAACACCATATATTTT. This sequence encodes CASSAVISGNTIYF.

J is TRBJ2-1 and V is TRBV29-1; 11 bases are shared with TRBD2. In germline, CDR1 is SQVTM, CDR2 ANQGSEA. The length of the CDR3 is 11 residues. J gave up 12 bases and V 7 bases, and 5 bases lay outside the gene matches. The CDR3 protein is CSETSGGSQFF. In DNA, the CDR3 is TGCAGCGAAACTAGCGGGGGATCGCAGTTCTTC.

The CDR3 loop is CASSLKGATNEKLFF. CDR3 nucleotides: TGTGCCAGCAGTTTAAAGGGAGCAACTAATGAAAAACTGTTTTTT. The chain uses TRBV27 and TRBJ1-4, with D unresolved. Trimming shortened V by 2 bases and J by 0 bases, and 7 bases separated the two germline ends. CDR3 length: 15 amino acids. The germline V gene has CDR1 MNHEY and CDR2 SMNVEV (reference sequence). The entire variable domain, with the rest obtained from reference TRBV27 and TRBJ1-4, is as follows: EAQVTQNPRYLITVTGKKLTVTCSQNMNHEYMSWYRQDPGLGLRQIYYSMNVEVTDKGDVPEGYKVSRKEKRNFPLILESPSPNQTSLYFCASSLKGATNEKLFFGSGTQLSVL.

This clone was seen once. V is TRBV19 and J is TRBJ1-4; 9 bases are a match to TRBD1. This CDR3 is built from 15 residues. Trimming removed 7 bases from V and 2 bases from J; junction bases left unmatched: 5. Looked up from germline, CDR1 is LNHDA and CDR2 is SQIVND (reference sequence). The DNA for the CDR3 is TGTGCCAGTACCTCCGGGACAGGGACTAATGAAAAACTGTTTTTT. Amino acids: CASTSGTGTNEKLFF.

This chain links TRBV2 with TRBJ1-2, with D possibly being TRBD1 (5 bases). The V gene's germline CDR1 is SNHLY and CDR2 FYNNEI. The V gene lost 8 bases and the J gene lost 1 base, with 20 bases spanning the gap. CDR3 length equals 16 residues. The CDR3 coding sequence is TGTGCCAGCGCCCCAACACAGGTGCTTCTTAACTATGGCTACACCTTC. This codes for CASAPTQVLLNYGYTF.

This rearrangement joins TRBV3-1 (or the pseudogene TRBV3-2) to TRBJ2-2; 10 nucleotides line up with TRBD1. V gave up 4 bases and J gave up 6 bases; unmatched junction bases: 8. CDR1 is LGHDT, CDR2 YNNKEL, per germline (reference sequence). The CDR3 contains 16 residues. CDR3 bases: TGTGCCAGCAGCCCCGGGACAGGGGAGCCCCCCGGGGAGCTGTTTTTT. It specifies CASSPGTGEPPGELFF.

This clone was counted a few times. The V gene is TRBV6-1, the J gene TRBJ2-1; 14 bases map to TRBD2. The CDR3 is 19 residues long. Germline CDR1 is MNHNS and CDR2 is SASEGT. The J segment lost 6 bases and the V segment lost 3 bases, leaving 13 bases of the junction unmatched. The CDR3 is CASSEIPPGLAGDSNEQFF. Written as DNA, the CDR3 is TGTGCCAGCAGTGAGATACCTCCGGGACTAGCGGGGGACTCCAATGAGCAGTTCTTC.

V usage is TRBV5-6 and J usage is TRBJ1-2, with 7 bases fitting TRBD1. CDR1 and CDR2 (germline): SGHDT, YYEEEE. The CDR3 runs to 15 residues. Germline trimming cut 4 bases from V and 3 bases from J; bases unmatched to any gene: 9. Here the CDR3 reads CASSVIRGDYYGYTF. In DNA, the CDR3 is TGTGCCAGCAGCGTAATCAGGGGGGATTACTATGGCTACACCTTC. Full variable domain (rest looked up from reference TRBV5-6 and TRBJ1-2): DAGVTQSPTHLIKTRGQQVTLRCSPKSGHDTVSWYQQALGQGPQFIFQYYEEEERQRGNFPDRFSGHQFPNYSSELNVNALLLGDSALYLCASSVIRGDYYGYTFGSGTRLTVV.

Of note for this clone: Other DNA sequences in the same sample also yield this CDR3. This chain links TRBV19 with TRBJ1-2, with TRBD1 identical over 7 bases. The germline CDR1 and CDR2 sequences are LNHDA and SQIVND (reference sequence). The V gene end was trimmed by 4 bases and the J gene end by 5 bases; junction bases not matched to a gene: 7. The CDR3 sequence is 14 residues long. The CDR3 nucleotides read TGTGCCAGTAGTACCCGACAGGGATCTTATGGCTACACCTTC. Translation: CASSTRQGSYGYTF.

The chain couples TRBV28 to TRBJ1-2; 8 bases agree with TRBD1. V trimming: 8 bases; J trimming: 8 bases; junction bases outside the gene matches: 7. This CDR3 spans 12 amino acids. Germline values: CDR1 MDHEN, CDR2 SYDVKM. The CDR3 sequence is CASSTGERGYTF. In DNA form, the CDR3 reads TGTGCCAGCTCGACAGGGGAGAGGGGCTACACCTTC.

The chain couples TRBV4-3 to TRBJ2-7, with 8 bases aligning to TRBD2. Germline loops: CDR1 LGHNA, CDR2 YSLEER. The CDR3 covers 15 residues. The V and J ends lost 1 base and 5 bases, in that order; junction bases with no gene match: 7. CDR3 sequence (DNA): TGCGCCAGCAGCCAAGGGGGGCCCGGGGGGGACGAGCAGTACTTC. Residues: CASSQGGPGGDEQYF.

J is TRBJ1-3 and V is TRBV11-2, with D possibly being TRBD1 (6 bases). Germline CDR1 reads SGHAT; CDR2 reads FQNNGV. The ends were cut back, 3 bases at V and 7 bases at J, with 13 bases in the middle. CDR3 length: 14 residues. CDR3 sequence (DNA): TGTGCCAGCAGCTTCGGGGGGAGGGGGAACACCATATATTTT. Residues: CASSFGGRGNTIYF. The full variable domain, completed using reference TRBV11-2 and TRBJ1-3, is EAGVAQSPRYKIIEKRQSVAFWCNPISGHATLYWYQQILGQGPKLLIQFQNNGVVDDSQLPKDRFSAERLKGVDSTLKIQPAKLEDSAVYLCASSFGGRGNTIYFGEGSWLTVV.

The chain carries TRBV5-5 and TRBJ2-5, with D uncertain. The germline gives CDR1 SGHKS, CDR2 YYEKEE (reference sequence). The V and J ends lost 2 bases and 5 bases respectively, with 4 bases between them. The CDR3 has 11 residues. The CDR3 DNA sequence: TGTGCCAGCAGCTTTCTCGAGACCCAGTACTTC. Translation gives CASSFLETQYF.

The V and J genes are TRBV24-1 and TRBJ1-4; D not certain. Trimming removed 4 bases at V and 8 bases at J, with 7 bases between. The CDR3 runs 12 residues. Germline V gene sequence: CDR1 KGHDR, CDR2 SFDVKD. Written as DNA, the CDR3 is TGTGCCACCAGTGAGACTTCCGAAAAACTGTTTTTT. It translates to CATSETSEKLFF.

The chain has TRBV27 and TRBJ2-7, with 9 bases lining up with TRBD1. The germline V gene encodes CDR1 MNHEY and CDR2 SMNVEV (reference sequence). The J segment lost 6 bases and the V segment lost 2 bases, leaving 2 bases of the junction unmatched. There are 13 residues in the CDR3. The CDR3 DNA reads TGTGCCAGCAGTTTACCGGACAGGGGCGAGCAGTACTTC. Amino acid sequence: CASSLPDRGEQYF.

This clone was detected once. The sample carries other DNA sequences with the same CDR3. The chain carries TRBV9 and TRBJ2-7; D possibly corresponds to TRBD1 (6 bases). Between the trimmed V and J ends, which lost 0 bases and 2 bases, there was a span of 9 bases. The CDR3 has 14 amino acids. Germline CDR1 and CDR2: SGDLS and YYNGEE. For the CDR3, the DNA is TGTGCCAGCAGCGTAGGAGGGGGACCCTACGAGCAGTACTTC. Amino acid sequence: CASSVGGGPYEQYF.

The table lists this clone with a few counts. The V call is TRBV19, the J call TRBJ1-1; D perhaps matches TRBD1 (5 bases). The CDR3 is 13 residues long. V was cut by 1 base and J by 7 bases, with 10 bases left in between. Germline V gene data show CDR1 as LNHDA and CDR2 as SQIVND (reference sequence). The chain's CDR3 is CASSIARADEAFF. The CDR3, as DNA: TGTGCCAGTAGTATAGCCAGGGCAGATGAAGCTTTCTTT.

The CDR3: CASTPGTGGFRDEQFF. CDR3 bases: TGTGCCAGTACCCCGGGGACAGGGGGCTTTAGGGATGAGCAGTTCTTC. The genes are TRBV9 and TRBJ2-1, with 12 bases matching TRBD1. Germline CDR1 reads SGDLS; CDR2 reads YYNGEE. CDR3 length: 16 amino acids. The J segment lost 8 bases and the V segment lost 8 bases, leaving 14 bases of the junction unmatched.

On this clone itself: The sample holds other DNA sequences that translate to the same CDR3. V is TRBV9 and J is TRBJ1-6; TRBD1 might be the D (5 bases). Germline lookup yields CDR1 SGDLS and CDR2 YYNGEE. The V gene lost 0 bases and the J gene lost 0 bases, with 7 bases spanning the gap. This CDR3 is built from 16 residues. The CDR3 DNA reads as TGTGCCAGCAGCGTAGACAGGAGCTCCTATAATTCACCCCTCCACTTT. Its protein product is CASSVDRSSYNSPLHF.

The V call is TRBV6-6, the J call TRBJ2-7; D unresolved. V gave up 5 bases and J gave up 6 bases, with 11 bases separating them. Germline assignment: CDR1 MNHNY and CDR2 SVGAGI (reference sequence). The CDR3 sequence is 12 residues long. CDR3 in DNA: TGTGCCAGCAGTGCCACCGGTGGCGAGCAGTACTTC. It specifies CASSATGGEQYF.

This rearrangement joins TRBV4-1 to TRBJ2-5, with D perhaps TRBD2 (6 bases). The CDR3 sequence is 14 residues long. Trimming removed 0 bases from V and 7 bases from J, with 12 bases in between. Per germline, CDR1 MGHRA and CDR2 YSYEKL. CDR3 in amino acids: CASSQEPGERTQYF. The CDR3 bases are TGCGCCAGCAGCCAAGAGCCGGGGGAACGGACCCAGTACTTC.